This T cell receptor (beta chain) was sequenced for a study of PD-L1 blockade in urothelial cancer. Study summary: Patients began atezolizumab, 1,200 mg intravenously every 3 weeks, in the mid-2010s. The median number of T cells present in blood samples was some 140,000.

This CDR3 spans 12 amino acids. V trimming: 6 bases; J trimming: 5 bases; junction bases outside the gene matches: 3. Germline assignment: CDR1 SQVTM and CDR2 ANQGSEA. Sequenced by immunoSEQ multiplex PCR; TCRdb stores in-frame clones only, minus some. The table has approximately 71,000 clones, around nine tenths seen once; the top ten hold roughly 3.4%. The sequences come from PBMCs, collected around atezolizumab (anti-PD-L1) treatment. The sequence was obtained from a man aged 60 to 75 with urothelial cancer. The J gene is TRBJ1-1, the V gene TRBV29-1; the match to TRBD1 covers 10 bases. The DNA of the CDR3 is TGCAGCGTCGGGGGACAGGGGACTGAAGCTTTCTTT. Translated: CSVGGQGTEAFF.